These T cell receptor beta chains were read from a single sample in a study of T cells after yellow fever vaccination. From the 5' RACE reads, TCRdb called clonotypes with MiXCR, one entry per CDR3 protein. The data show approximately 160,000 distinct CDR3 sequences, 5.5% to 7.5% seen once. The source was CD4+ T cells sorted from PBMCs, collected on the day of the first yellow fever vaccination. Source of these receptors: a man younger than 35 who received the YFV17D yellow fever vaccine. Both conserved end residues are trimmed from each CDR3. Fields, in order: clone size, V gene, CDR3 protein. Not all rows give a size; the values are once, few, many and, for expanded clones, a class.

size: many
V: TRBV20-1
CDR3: SAGQGRTYEQY

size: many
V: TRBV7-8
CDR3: ASSLVVGQGAGELF

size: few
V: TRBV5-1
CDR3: ASSLDRGLTNYGYT

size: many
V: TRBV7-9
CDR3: ASSLESGYGTEAF

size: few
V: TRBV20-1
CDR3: SARPLNTEAF

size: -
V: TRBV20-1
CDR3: SARRDTHSTDTQY

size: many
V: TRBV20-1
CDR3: SARLPAGADTQY

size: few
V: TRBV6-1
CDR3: ASEGGGKWEPQH

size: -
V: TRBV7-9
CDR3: ASSKSRARTEAF

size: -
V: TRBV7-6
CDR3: ASSLVTTGELF

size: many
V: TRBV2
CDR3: ASSGGGATYYTQY

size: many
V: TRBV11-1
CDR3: ASSPNRYIQY

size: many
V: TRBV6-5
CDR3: ASSRGQVSGNTIY

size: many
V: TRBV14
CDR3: ASSNLAGDHNEQF

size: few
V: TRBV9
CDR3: ASSETVPTGELF

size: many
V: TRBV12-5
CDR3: ASGVRRGLSYEQY

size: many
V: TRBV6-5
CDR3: ASSYSFPDSTDTQY

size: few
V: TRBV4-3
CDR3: ASSQDAPGQGNTEAF

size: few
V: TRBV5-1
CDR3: ASGWGQYNEQF

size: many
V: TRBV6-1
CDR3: ASTSGPGTDTQY

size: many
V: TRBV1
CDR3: TSSLGTPVEGQF

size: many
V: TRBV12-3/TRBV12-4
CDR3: ASSFPGNTIY

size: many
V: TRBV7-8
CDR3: ASSPRLVTDTQY

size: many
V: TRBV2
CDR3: ASSVLYEQY

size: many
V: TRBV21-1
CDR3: ASSTWDRGTDTQY

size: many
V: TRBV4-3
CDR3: ASSQEPFTDTQY

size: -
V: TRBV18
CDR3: ASSPGYNSPLH

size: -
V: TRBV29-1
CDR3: SVQGNMNTEAF

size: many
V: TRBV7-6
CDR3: ASSFYIQGTTDTQY

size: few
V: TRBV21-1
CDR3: ASGGGRYRPNSPLH

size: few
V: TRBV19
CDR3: ASSPGLAGGSYTGELF

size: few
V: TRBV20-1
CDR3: SARGGLSNQPQH